The rows below give T cell receptor beta chains drawn from one sample of a study of blood T cell repertoires in COVID-19. Sequencing used immunoSEQ multiplex PCR; TCRdb keeps in-frame clones, though not all of them. Here the sample spans about 73,000 clones, 77% being singletons. Sequenced: peripheral blood. The source of these receptors is a man between 65 and 85 years old with COVID-19, enrolled during active disease. CDR3s include the opening cysteine and the closing phenylalanine or tryptophan. A D gene is named only where the DNA matches it firmly. Size tells how often a clone was seen (once, few, many) or the class of an expanded clone, and some rows leave it out.

J,size,V,D,CDR3,DNA
TRBJ1-1,-,TRBV6-5,-,CASLDGGLNTEAFF,TGTGCCAGCTTGGACGGGGGTTTAAACACTGAAGCTTTCTTT
TRBJ2-1,once,TRBV15,-,CATSRDGENTYNEQFF,TGTGCCACCAGCAGAGATGGGGAGAACACCTACAATGAGCAGTTCTTC
TRBJ2-2,-,TRBV4-1,TRBD2,CASSQRMAGVNTGELFF,TGCGCCAGCAGCCAGAGGATGGCGGGAGTGAACACCGGGGAGCTGTTTTTT
TRBJ1-4,-,TRBV5-1,-,CASSLKLRRVGNNEKLFF,TGCGCCAGCAGCTTGAAATTGCGCAGGGTAGGGAACAATGAAAAACTGTTTTTT
TRBJ2-7,-,TRBV6-6,TRBD1,CASSQIGTGSFSSYEQYF,TGTGCCAGCAGTCAAATCGGGACAGGGAGTTTCAGCTCCTACGAGCAGTACTTC
TRBJ1-1,-,TRBV7-9,-,CASSSPGFDTEAFF,TGTGCCAGCAGCTCCCCAGGGTTTGACACTGAAGCTTTCTTT
TRBJ2-1,-,TRBV27,TRBD2,CASSFSTSGDEQFF,TGTGCCAGCAGTTTTTCGACTAGCGGGGATGAGCAGTTCTTC
TRBJ2-7,once,TRBV18,TRBD2,CASSPGLAGDEQYF,TGTGCCAGCTCACCGGGGCTAGCGGGAGACGAGCAGTACTTC
TRBJ2-3,once,TRBV7-2,-,CASSPFGRTSTDTQYF,TGTGCCAGCAGCCCTTTTGGGCGGACTAGCACAGATACGCAGTATTTT
TRBJ2-1,once,TRBV25-1,-,CASSEFGASSYNEQFF,TGTGCCAGCAGTGAATTTGGAGCGAGCTCCTACAATGAGCAGTTCTTC
TRBJ1-5,once,TRBV5-4,-,CASSLNRNQPQHF,TGTGCCAGCAGCTTGAACAGGAATCAGCCCCAGCATTTT
TRBJ2-1,few,TRBV5-5,TRBD1,CASSLADRGPLRKFF,TGTGCCAGCAGCTTGGCTGACAGGGGCCCATTAAGGAAGTTCTTC
TRBJ1-2,-,TRBV6-5,TRBD1,CASSFPGTVYGYTF,TGTGCCAGCAGTTTCCCTGGGACAGTCTATGGCTACACCTTC
TRBJ1-1,-,TRBV13,TRBD1,CASPPYGQGRGAFF,TGTGCCAGCCCACCCTACGGACAGGGACGAGGGGCTTTCTTT
TRBJ1-1,-,TRBV2,-,CASRLPGQRAEAFF,TGTGCCAGCAGGCTTCCGGGACAAAGAGCTGAAGCTTTCTTT
TRBJ2-7,-,TRBV11-2,-,CASSSSETPYEQYF,TGTGCCAGCAGCTCCTCCGAGACACCCTACGAGCAGTACTTC
TRBJ1-1,-,TRBV2,-,CASRVMNTEAFF,TGTGCCAGCCGCGTAATGAACACTGAAGCTTTCTTT
TRBJ1-1,-,TRBV19,-,CASSPGGDGTEAFF,TGTGCCAGTAGTCCGGGGGGGGATGGAACTGAAGCTTTCTTT
TRBJ2-1,-,TRBV5-1,TRBD1,CASSLQGQGVGNEQFF,TGCGCCAGCAGCCTACAGGGACAGGGGGTAGGAAATGAGCAGTTCTTC
TRBJ1-2,-,TRBV19,-,CASARGMGSNYGYTF,TGTGCCAGCGCCAGAGGGATGGGGAGTAACTATGGCTACACCTTC
TRBJ1-6,few,TRBV27,TRBD1,CASSGRGQAKSPLHF,TGTGCCAGCAGCGGGAGGGGGCAGGCGAAATCACCCCTCCACTTT
TRBJ1-1,few,TRBV5-4,-,CASSIDGQLNTEAFF,TGTGCCAGCAGCATAGACGGACAGTTGAACACTGAAGCTTTCTTT
TRBJ2-7,-,TRBV28,-,CASTQSQVQESYEQYF,TGTGCCAGCACCCAATCACAGGTTCAAGAATCCTACGAGCAGTACTTC
TRBJ1-6,-,TRBV27,-,CASSVYLTYNSPLHF,TGTGCCAGCAGTGTATACTTAACCTATAATTCACCCCTCCACTTT
TRBJ2-3,-,TRBV24-1,TRBD1,CATSGADRVVDTQYF,TGTGCCACCAGTGGAGCAGACAGGGTGGTAGATACGCAGTATTTT
TRBJ1-2,-,TRBV18,-,CASSPTEDSSYGYTF,TGTGCCAGCTCACCGACAGAAGACAGTTCGTATGGCTACACCTTC
TRBJ2-1,-,TRBV18,TRBD2,CASSPGLAGVSYNEQFF,TGTGCCAGCTCACCAGGACTAGCGGGAGTTTCCTACAATGAGCAGTTCTTC
TRBJ2-7,-,TRBV10-3,TRBD1,CAISLGTDYEQYF,TGTGCCATCAGCTTAGGGACAGACTACGAGCAGTACTTC
TRBJ2-4,-,TRBV4-1,-,CASSPAGQLAKNIQYF,TGCGCCAGCAGCCCCGCGGGACAGTTAGCCAAAAACATTCAGTACTTC
TRBJ2-7,once,TRBV12-3/TRBV12-4,-,CASSRVGAEQYF,TGTGCCAGCAGCCGGGTAGGTGCCGAGCAGTACTTC
TRBJ1-4,-,TRBV7-9,-,CASSEGGRNEKLFF,TGTGCCAGCAGCGAGGGAGGCCGGAATGAAAAACTGTTTTTT
TRBJ1-3,-,TRBV6-5,-,CASSYSEGTGNTIYF,TGTGCCAGCAGTTACTCGGAGGGGACTGGAAACACCATATATTTT
TRBJ1-4,-,TRBV29-1,-,CSVGRAGEKLFF,TGCAGCGTCGGCCGGGCAGGGGAAAAACTGTTTTTT
TRBJ2-7,few,TRBV27,-,CASRAQWSEQYF,TGTGCCAGCAGGGCCCAATGGAGCGAGCAGTACTTC
TRBJ1-2,few,TRBV7-2,TRBD1,CASSRQGQAGYTF,TGTGCCAGCAGCCGCCAGGGACAGGCTGGCTACACCTTC
TRBJ1-3,-,TRBV5-5,-,CASSFNSGNTIYF,TGTGCCAGCAGCTTTAACAGTGGAAACACCATATATTTT
TRBJ2-1,once,TRBV7-2,-,CASTQQATINNEQFF,TGTGCCAGCACCCAGCAGGCGACGATTAACAATGAGCAGTTCTTC
TRBJ1-5,-,TRBV7-2,TRBD1,CASSSLGTESNQPQHF,TGTGCCAGCAGCTCGCTGGGGACAGAGAGCAATCAGCCCCAGCATTTT
TRBJ2-5,-,TRBV30,TRBD2,CAWRIEGGWRETQYF,TGTGCCTGGAGAATCGAGGGAGGGTGGAGAGAGACCCAGTACTTC